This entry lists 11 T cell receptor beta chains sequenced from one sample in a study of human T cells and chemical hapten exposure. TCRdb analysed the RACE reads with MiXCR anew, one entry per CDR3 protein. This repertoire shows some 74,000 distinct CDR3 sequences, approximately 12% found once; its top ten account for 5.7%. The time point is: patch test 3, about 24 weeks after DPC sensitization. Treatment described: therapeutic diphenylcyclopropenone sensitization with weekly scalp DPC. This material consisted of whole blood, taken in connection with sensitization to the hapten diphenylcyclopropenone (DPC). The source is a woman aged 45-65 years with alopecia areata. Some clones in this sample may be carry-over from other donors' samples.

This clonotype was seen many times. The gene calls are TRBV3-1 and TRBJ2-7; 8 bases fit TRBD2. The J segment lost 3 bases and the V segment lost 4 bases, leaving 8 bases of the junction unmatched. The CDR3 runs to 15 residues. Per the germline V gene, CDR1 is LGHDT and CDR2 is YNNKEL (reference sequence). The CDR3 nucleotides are TGTGCCAGCAGCCTTAGACGGACTAGCTTCTACGAGCAGTACTTC. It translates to CASSLRRTSFYEQYF.

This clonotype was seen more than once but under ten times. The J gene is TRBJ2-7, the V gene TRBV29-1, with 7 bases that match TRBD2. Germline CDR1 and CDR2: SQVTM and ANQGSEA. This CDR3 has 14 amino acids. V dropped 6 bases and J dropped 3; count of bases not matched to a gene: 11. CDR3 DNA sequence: TGCAGCGTCGCCCCGAGAGGGGACTACTACGAGCAGTACTTC. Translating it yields CSVAPRGDYYEQYF.

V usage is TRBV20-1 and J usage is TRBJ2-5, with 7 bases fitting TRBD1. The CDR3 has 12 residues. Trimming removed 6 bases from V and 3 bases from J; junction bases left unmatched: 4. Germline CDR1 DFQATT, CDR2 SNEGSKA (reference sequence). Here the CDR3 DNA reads TGCAGTGCGAATGACAGGGAAGAGACCCAGTACTTC. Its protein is CSANDREETQYF.

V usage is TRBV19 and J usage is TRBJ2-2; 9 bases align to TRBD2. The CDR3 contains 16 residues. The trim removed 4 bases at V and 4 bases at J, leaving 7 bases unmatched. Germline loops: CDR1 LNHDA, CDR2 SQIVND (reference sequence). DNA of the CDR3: TGTGCCAGTAGTAGCGGCGGGAGGGCGCCCACCGGGGAGCTGTTTTTT. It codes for CASSSGGRAPTGELFF.

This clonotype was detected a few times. CDR3 nucleotides: TGCGCCAGCAGCTTGTTGACAGGGGGAGAGTCACCCCTCCACTTT. Translated, it gives CASSLLTGGESPLHF. V is TRBV5-1 and J is TRBJ1-6; 9 nucleotides align to TRBD1. V trimming: 1 base; J trimming: 10 bases; junction bases outside the gene matches: 6. Germline CDR1 is SGHRS and CDR2 is YFSETQ. There are 15 residues in the CDR3.

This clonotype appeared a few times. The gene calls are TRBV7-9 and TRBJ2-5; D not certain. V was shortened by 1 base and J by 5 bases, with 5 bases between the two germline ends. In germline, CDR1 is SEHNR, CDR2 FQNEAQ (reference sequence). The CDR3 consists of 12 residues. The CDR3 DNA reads TGTGCCAGCAGCTTAGAACTTGAGACCCAGTACTTC. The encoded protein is CASSLELETQYF. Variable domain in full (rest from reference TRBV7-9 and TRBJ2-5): DTGVSQNPRHKITKRGQNVTFRCDPISEHNRLYWYRQTLGQGPEFLTYFQNEAQLEKSRLLSDRFSAERPKGSFSTLEIQRTEQGDSAMYLCASSLELETQYFGPGTRLLVL.

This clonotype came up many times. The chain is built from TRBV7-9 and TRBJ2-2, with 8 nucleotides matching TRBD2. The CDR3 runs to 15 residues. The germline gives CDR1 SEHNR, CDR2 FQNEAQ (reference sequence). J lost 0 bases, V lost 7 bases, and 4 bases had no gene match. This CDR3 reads CASIVAGPNTGELFF. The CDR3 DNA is TGTGCCAGCATCGTAGCGGGACCGAACACCGGGGAGCTGTTTTTT.

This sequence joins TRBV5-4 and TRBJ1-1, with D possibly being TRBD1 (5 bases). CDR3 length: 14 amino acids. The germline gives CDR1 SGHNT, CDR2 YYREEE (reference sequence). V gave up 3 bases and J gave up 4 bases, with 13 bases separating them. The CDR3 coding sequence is TGTGCCAGCAGCTATACAGGATTGAGCACTGAAGCTTTCTTT. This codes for CASSYTGLSTEAFF.

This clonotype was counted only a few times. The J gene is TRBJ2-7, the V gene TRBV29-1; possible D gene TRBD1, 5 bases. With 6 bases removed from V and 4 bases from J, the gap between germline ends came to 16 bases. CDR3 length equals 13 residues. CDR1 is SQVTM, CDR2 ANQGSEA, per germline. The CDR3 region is CSVAETADYEQYF. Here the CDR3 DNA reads TGCAGCGTCGCGGAGACAGCCGATTACGAGCAGTACTTC.

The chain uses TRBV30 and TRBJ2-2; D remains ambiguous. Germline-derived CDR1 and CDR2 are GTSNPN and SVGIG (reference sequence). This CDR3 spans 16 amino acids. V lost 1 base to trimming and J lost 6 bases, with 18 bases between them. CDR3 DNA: TGTGCCTGGAGTGCAAGGCAGCCACAATGGCCCGGGGAGCTGTTTTTT. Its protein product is CAWSARQPQWPGELFF.

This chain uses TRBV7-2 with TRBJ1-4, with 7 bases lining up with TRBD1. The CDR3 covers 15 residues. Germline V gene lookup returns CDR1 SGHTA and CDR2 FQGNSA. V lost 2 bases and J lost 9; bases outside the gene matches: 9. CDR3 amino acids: CASSLIRQGGKKLFF. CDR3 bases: TGTGCCAGCAGCTTAATCAGACAGGGTGGTAAAAAACTGTTTTTT.